The clone carrying this T cell receptor (beta chain) was detected only once. The sample belongs to a study of OX40 agonist ivuxolimab in advanced cancers. Germline assignment: CDR1 PRHDT and CDR2 FYEKMQ (reference sequence). V gave up 5 bases and J gave up 1 base; unmatched junction bases: 11. The CDR3 runs to 17 residues. TCRdb keeps only in-frame clones here, not all; method: immunoSEQ multiplex PCR. The data hold some 26,000 clones, with roughly 80% observed a single time. Sequenced here: CD4+ or CD8+ T cells sorted from blood, sampled in a trial of the OX40 agonist ivuxolimab. The chain carries TRBV13 and TRBJ2-1, with 7 positions matching TRBD1. This clonotype was sampled from an adult with an advanced solid tumor such as melanoma, head and neck, liver or kidney cancer. In DNA, the CDR3 is TGTGCCAGCAGCAACACAGGGGCACTGAGGTCCTACAATGAGCAGTTCTTC. This gives the protein CASSNTGALRSYNEQFF.